The clone carrying this T cell receptor beta chain was detected only once. This sample was taken from a study of blood T cell repertoires in COVID-19. Study summary: Specimens from acute and convalescent COVID-19 originated in the United States, Italy and Spain. The analysed material was cDNA or gDNA that came from T cells, B-cell-depleted T cells, or PBMCs.

The CDR3 length is 14 residues. Unmatched junction bases numbered 3, after V lost 4 bases and J lost 0 bases. Germline CDR1 and CDR2: MNHEY and SVGAGI. Profiled with immunoSEQ multiplex PCR; TCRdb holds only in-frame clones, not every one. The sample holds over 45,000 clones, about four fifths seen once. This sequence was found in a woman older than 75 with acute or convalescent COVID-19. Sequenced material: peripheral blood. The chain joins TRBV6-5 to TRBJ2-7; 7 bases fit TRBD1. CDR3 DNA sequence: TGTGCCAGCAGTTGGACAGGTCCCTCCTACGAGCAGTACTTC. This sequence encodes CASSWTGPSYEQYF.